Listed below are T cell receptor beta chains from one sample, sequenced in a study of cytomegalovirus exposure and HLA in healthy donors. The protocol was immunoSEQ multiplex PCR, while the TCRdb copy is restricted to in-frame clones and leaves out a portion. The sample carries approximately 150,000 clones, more than 60% recorded once. The sequenced material came from PBMCs. Receptors were obtained from a male donor in good health and CMV-seronegative. CDR3s include the opening cysteine and the closing phenylalanine or tryptophan. The order of the fields is D gene, clone size, J gene, V gene, CDR3 DNA, CDR3 protein. A D gene is named only where the DNA matches it firmly. Clone size is not always given. Where it is, it says once, few, many or a class for expanded clones.

>TRBD2|.|TRBJ2-7|TRBV5-1
TGCGCCAGCAGCTTGGCCCCTAGCGGGGGGCCGGTATACGAGCAGTACTTC
CASSLAPSGGPVYEQYF
>.|.|TRBJ2-7|TRBV7-2
TGTGCCAGCAGCCTAGCGAGTAGGGCAGGGGGGTACGAGCAGTACTTC
CASSLASRAGGYEQYF
>TRBD1|.|TRBJ1-6|TRBV5-5
TGTGCCAGCAGCCCGACAGGGGGGGGCCTGGATAATTCACCCCTCCACTTT
CASSPTGGGLDNSPLHF
>.|few|TRBJ2-1|TRBV6-5
TGTGCCAGCAGTTACGAGGCGGAGCGATTATACAATGAGCAGTTCTTC
CASSYEAERLYNEQFF
>.|.|TRBJ1-4|TRBV5-6
TGTGCCAGCAGCTTACCAGGGGAAACTAATGAAAAACTGTTTTTT
CASSLPGETNEKLFF
>TRBD2|.|TRBJ2-7|TRBV29-1
TGCAGCGTTGAAGTGGCCCCGGGACTAGCGGGGGAGGCCTACGAGCAGTACTTC
CSVEVAPGLAGEAYEQYF
>.|few|TRBJ2-3|TRBV25-1
TGTGCCAGCAGGTGGGGGGGCGGTACGCAGTATTTT
CASRWGGGTQYF
>.|.|TRBJ2-3|TRBV5-1
TGCGCCAGCAGCTTAAGCTCATATACAGATACGCAGTATTTT
CASSLSSYTDTQYF
>.|.|TRBJ1-2|TRBV29-1
TGCAGCGCTCGGGACACCCGCTCCCTTTACTATGGCTACCCCTTC
CSARDTRSLYYGYPF
>.|.|TRBJ1-6|TRBV18
TGTGCCAGCTCCGGACAGTCTGAAAACCCCCTCCACTTT
CASSGQSENPLHF
>.|.|TRBJ2-7|TRBV6-1
TGTGCCAGCAGTGAAGGAGGCATCTATTACGAGCAGTACTTC
CASSEGGIYYEQYF
>.|.|TRBJ2-7|TRBV13
TGTGCCAGCAGCTTAGTGGGACCGGAGGGACCCTACGAGCAGTACTTC
CASSLVGPEGPYEQYF
>TRBD1|few|TRBJ1-2|TRBV5-4
TGTGCCAGCAGCTTGGGCTCCGACAGGGTGAGCTATGGCTACACCTTC
CASSLGSDRVSYGYTF
>.|.|TRBJ2-7|TRBV28
TGTGCCAGCAGCCCTCAGGTACCCTACGAGCAGTACTTC
CASSPQVPYEQYF
>.|.|TRBJ1-5|TRBV5-1
TGCGCCAGCAGCCCCGGTGACTCCAATTCTCAGCCCCAGCATTTT
CASSPGDSNSQPQHF
>.|.|TRBJ1-3|TRBV30
TGTGCCTGGAGTCTAGTCTCTGGAAACACCATATATTTT
CAWSLVSGNTIYF
>.|.|TRBJ1-2|TRBV30
TGTGCCTGGAGCCCGGGCACAGGGATCGGTGGCTACACCTTC
CAWSPGTGIGGYTF
>.|.|TRBJ1-5|TRBV18
TGTGCCAGCTCAGACGCCGGGGGTAGCAATCAGCCCCAGCATTTT
CASSDAGGSNQPQHF
>.|.|TRBJ1-2|TRBV7-8
TGTGCCAGCAGCTCGGACCGGGGGGGGTATGGCTACACCTTC
CASSSDRGGYGYTF
>TRBD2|few|TRBJ2-7|TRBV7-2
TGTGCCAGCAGCCCGGGACTAGCGTGGGTCTACGAGCAGTACTTC
CASSPGLAWVYEQYF
>TRBD1|.|TRBJ1-6|TRBV18
TGTGCCAGCTCTACGCAGGGACAGGGGAGCTCCTATAATTCACCCCTCCACTTT
CASSTQGQGSSYNSPLHF
>.|.|TRBJ1-2|TRBV27
TGTGCCAGCAGTTGGTCAAGAGGGTTGAGGGGCTACACCTTC
CASSWSRGLRGYTF
>TRBD1|.|TRBJ1-2|TRBV6-1
TGTGCCAGCAGAGTGCGTGGACAGGGGGTGGAGTTTCACACCTTC
CASRVRGQGVEFHTF
>.|few|TRBJ1-2|TRBV28
TGTGCCAGCAGTTTGGGGACACTTCCTAACTATGGCTACACCTTC
CASSLGTLPNYGYTF
>.|.|TRBJ1-4|TRBV5-4
TGTGCCAGCAGCTTGGACGGGACTCCGGAAAAACTGTTTTTT
CASSLDGTPEKLFF
>.|.|TRBJ1-1|TRBV6-5
TGTGCCAGCAGTTACAGCAGTTCGGGGGGGGACACTGAAGCTTTCTTT
CASSYSSSGGDTEAFF
>TRBD1|.|TRBJ2-6|TRBV11-2
TGTGCCAGCAGCTGGGGACAGGGACCTTCTTCCTCTGGGGCCAACGTCCTGACTTTC
CASSWGQGPSSSGANVLTF